This entry lists 8 T cell receptor beta chains sequenced from one sample in a study of T-cell memory formation after mild COVID-19. TCRdb fed the 5' RACE reads into MiXCR, producing one record per CDR3 protein. The sample gives about 400,000 distinct CDR3 sequences, approximately 18% of which show up once; roughly 21% is in the top ten. Sequencing was performed on PBMCs or a T cell subset sorted from them (not recorded which). These receptors all come from a man aged 18 to 35 who had mild COVID-19 (a few samples of this study predate the infection). Cell type and time point are not known.

This clonotype appeared a few times. This sequence joins TRBV5-6 and TRBJ2-5, with no clear D. Germline V gives CDR1 SGHDT, CDR2 YYEEEE. The CDR3 contains 12 residues. Trimming shortened V by 2 bases and J by 5 bases, and 7 bases separated the two germline ends. CDR3 sequence: CASSFTYETQYF. CDR3 DNA sequence: TGTGCCAGCAGCTTCACCTACGAGACCCAGTACTTC.

In its sample, this clonotype was seen a few times. The CDR3 spells CASSPMTGGAGYGYTF. The CDR3 DNA sequence: TGTGCCAGCAGCCCGATGACAGGGGGCGCGGGCTATGGCTACACCTTC. The V and J genes are TRBV7-6 and TRBJ1-2; 10 bases are shared with TRBD1. This CDR3 region has 16 residues. Germline-derived CDR1 and CDR2 are SGHVS and FNYEAQ. V lost 5 bases and J lost 4; bases outside the gene matches: 10.

This chain connects TRBV5-1 to TRBJ2-1; possible D gene TRBD2, 5 bases. The length of the CDR3 is 15 residues. The V end lost 3 bases, the J end lost 6 bases, and 16 bases lay between the germline ends. The germline gives CDR1 SGHRS, CDR2 YFSETQ. CDR3 DNA sequence: TGCGCCAGCAGCTCAGATACCGGGGTGATCAATGAGCAGTTCTTC. This codes for CASSSDTGVINEQFF.

In nucleotides, the CDR3 is TGTGCCAGCAGTTTTGTGCAGGCGAACACTGAAGCTTTCTTT. As protein: CASSFVQANTEAFF. This chain joins TRBV12-3 or TRBV12-4 and TRBJ1-1; D unclear. The V end lost 3 bases, the J end lost 1 base, and 9 bases lay between the germline ends. The CDR3 is 14 amino acids.

This clonotype has a handful of counts. This chain links TRBV12-3 or TRBV12-4 with TRBJ2-7, with D maybe TRBD1 (5 bases). This CDR3 contains 14 residues. Trimming removed 7 bases at V and 3 bases at J, with 16 bases between. The CDR3 here is CASTYLDRNYEQYF. The DNA of the CDR3 is TGTGCCAGCACTTACCTCGACAGAAACTACGAGCAGTACTTC.

The gene calls are TRBV24-1 and TRBJ1-2; TRBD1 matches 10 bases. The CDR3 is 13 residues long. Germline-derived CDR1 and CDR2 are KGHDR and SFDVKD. Trimming took 5 bases from V and 6 from J; bases not matched to a gene: 2. CDR3 coding DNA: TGTGCCACCAGTGCCGGGACAGGGGATGGCTACACCTTC. The encoded protein is CATSAGTGDGYTF.

This sequence joins TRBV7-2 and TRBJ1-6; D unclear. The length of the CDR3 is 16 residues. V lost 1 base and J lost 7, with 14 bases in between. Per germline, CDR1 SGHTA and CDR2 FQGNSA. The CDR3: CASSLGFSQRNSPLHF. The CDR3 DNA reads as TGTGCCAGCAGCTTAGGTTTCTCACAGAGAAATTCACCCCTCCACTTT. The whole variable domain, remainder taken from reference TRBV7-2 and TRBJ1-6, is GAGVSQSPSNKVTEKGKDVELRCDPISGHTALYWYRQSLGQGLEFLIYFQGNSAPDKSGLPSDRFSAERTGGSVSTLTIQRTQQEDSAVYLCASSLGFSQRNSPLHFGNGTRLTVT.

This clonotype was found a few times. The chain joins TRBV10-3 to TRBJ2-7; D might be TRBD1 or TRBD2, each matching 5 bases. Germline CDR1 and CDR2: ENHRY and SYGVKD. This CDR3 spans 18 amino acids. The V gene lost 5 bases and the J gene lost 0 bases, with 23 bases spanning the gap. CDR3 loop: CAISQNRPGPTSSYEQYV. The CDR3, as DNA: TGTGCCATCAGTCAAAACCGACCGGGACCGACAAGCTCCTACGAGCAGTACGTC.